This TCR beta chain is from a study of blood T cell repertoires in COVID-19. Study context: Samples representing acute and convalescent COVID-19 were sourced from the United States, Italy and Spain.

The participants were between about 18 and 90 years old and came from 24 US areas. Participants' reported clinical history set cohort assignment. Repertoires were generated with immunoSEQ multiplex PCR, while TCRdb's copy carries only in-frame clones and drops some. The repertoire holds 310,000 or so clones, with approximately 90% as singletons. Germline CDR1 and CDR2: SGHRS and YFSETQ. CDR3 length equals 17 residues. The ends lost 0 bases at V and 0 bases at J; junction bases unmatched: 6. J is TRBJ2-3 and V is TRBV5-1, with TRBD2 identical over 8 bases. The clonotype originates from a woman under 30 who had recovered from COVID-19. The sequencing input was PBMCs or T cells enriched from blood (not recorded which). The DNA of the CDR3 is TGCGCCAGCAGCTTGGGATCCGGGGGGGCTAGCACAGATACGCAGTATTTT. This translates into CASSLGSGGASTDTQYF.